This T cell receptor (beta chain) was documented in a study of immunodeficiency (dated by TCRdb to the late 2010s). Looking at the study overall: The repertoires were analyzed to search for VDJ recombination defects and oligoclonality. The paper's findings and limits, for the study overall: Based on top-100 and total clonotype frequencies, severe oligoclonality showed up in patient CD8+ T cells, whereas patient CD4+ T cells did not show severe oligoclonality. Entropy comparisons showed n=3 (open circles) for patients versus healthy controls; a thymic development effect was only suggested as possible. Relative to control CD8+ T cells, CD8+ T cells from patients had restricted TRB V-J pairing and a lower productive entropy.

About this clone: Its target antigen remains unknown. Base qualities are missing; no much larger clone stands one base away.

After extraction using the QIAamp DNA Blood Mini Kit, genomic DNA was sent off for immunoSEQ repertoire analysis. CDR3 regions were amplified by multiplex PCR from a standard quantity of genomic DNA template. The PCR products underwent sequencing on an Illumina platform. Turning to the authors' computational methods: Sequences were mapped to a reference, using V, D and J gene definitions from IMGT. To eliminate PCR and sequencing errors, a nearest-neighbor clustering algorithm combined closely related sequences. V, D and J usage was examined in productive unique and total sequences using ImmunoSEQ Analyzer tools along with R version 3.6.1. In TCRdb, the immuneACCESS table is reduced to in-frame sequences with V and J assigned. These tables do not hold every clone; where another copy was compared, an unresolved V gene accounts for under half, and the others remain unexplained. Clonal size and the V and J genes are those of that table, whereas D and trimming came from the DNA. The sample table shows nearly 3,500 clones, and over 75% are seen once. In total, the top ten clones hold around 12% of the sample.

Before TCR sequencing, CD3+CD8+ T cells were sorted from fresh PBMCs. Trimming leaves V shorter by 2 bases and J shorter by 2 bases, with the junction holding 8 bases beyond the gene matches. The CDR3 holds 16 amino acids from the cysteine to the phenylalanine. Just the 48-base CDR3 DNA is kept, in frame starting at base 1. The germline V gene (reference sequence) sets CDR1 to SGHNT and CDR2 to YYREEE. The sequenced sample was CD8+ T cells from blood. The V and J genes are TRBV5-4 and TRBJ2-3; the central 7 bases match TRBD2. This clonotype was obtained from a human donor in good health. The CDR3 reads as follows: CASSFWLAEDTDTQYF. The nucleotides read TGTGCCAGCAGCTTTTGGCTAGCGGAAGACACAGATACGCAGTATTTT.